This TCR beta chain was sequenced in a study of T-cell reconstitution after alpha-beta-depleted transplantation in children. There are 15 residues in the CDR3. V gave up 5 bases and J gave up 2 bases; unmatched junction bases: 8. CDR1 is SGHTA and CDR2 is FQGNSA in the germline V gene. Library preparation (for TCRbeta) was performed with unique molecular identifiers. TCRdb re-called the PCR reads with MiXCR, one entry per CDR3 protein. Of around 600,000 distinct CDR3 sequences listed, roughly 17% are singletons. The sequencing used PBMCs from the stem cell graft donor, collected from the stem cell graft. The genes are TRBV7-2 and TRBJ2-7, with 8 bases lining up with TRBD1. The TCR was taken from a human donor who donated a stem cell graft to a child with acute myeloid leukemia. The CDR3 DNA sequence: TGTGCCAGCAGCCTCCGACAGGGGTGGACCTACGAGCAGTACTTC. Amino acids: CASSLRQGWTYEQYF.